The source of this T cell receptor (beta chain) is a study of Ad26.COV2.S vaccination and SARS-CoV-2 variants. Looking at the study overall: Intramuscular Ad26.COV2.S at 5x10^10 or 1x10^11 viral particles.

Of note for this clone: Its antigen is undetermined.

General study findings and limits: Relative to placebo recipients, vaccine recipients exhibited elevated spike-specific TCR breadth. Placebo recipients and vaccine recipients were similar in non-spike TCR breadth.

Treatment reported: 15 to 20 received Ad26.COV2.S at low or high dose, single or two shots; about 5 received placebo; per-sample allocation not given. Collection of samples fell on day 63 after the first vaccine or placebo injection. Expressing Wuhan-strain SARS-CoV-2 spike, an Ad26 vector served as the vaccine. Trimming took 1 base from V and 5 from J; bases not matched to a gene: 4. Germline loops: CDR1 LGHDT, CDR2 YNNKEL (reference sequence). The CDR3 is 15 amino acids. Generated by immunoSEQ multiplex PCR, the TCRdb table keeps only in-frame clones and is missing some. The sample holds around 450,000 clones; roughly 91% are singletons and the top ten take less than 5.5%.

The chain employs TRBV3-1 (or the pseudogene TRBV3-2) and TRBJ2-2, with TRBD2 identical over 7 bases. Material: peripheral blood, obtained in a trial of Ad26.COV2.S vaccine versus placebo. This TCR was recovered from a person between 18 and 60 years old who received the Ad26.COV2.S COVID-19 vaccine or a placebo. CDR3 protein: CASSQALGGTGELFF. The CDR3 nucleotides read TGTGCCAGCAGCCAAGCCCTGGGGGGGACCGGGGAGCTGTTTTTT.